The 22 T cell receptor beta chains in this list originate from one sample, sequenced in a study of control samples from healthy donors and cancer patients. Clones were read by immunoSEQ multiplex PCR, and TCRdb kept only the in-frame ones, dropping some. Of around 100,000 clones in the sample, 88% were seen once. Material: blood. These receptors were taken from a woman aged 70 to 79 in good health.

J is TRBJ2-3 and V is TRBV5-1; D assignment may be TRBD1 or TRBD2 (5 bases each). The ends were cut back, 3 bases at V and 0 bases at J, with 20 bases in the middle. Looked up from germline, CDR1 is SGHRS and CDR2 is YFSETQ. The CDR3 covers 18 residues. CDR3 sequence: CASSWWGRTERSTDTQYF. The CDR3 bases are TGCGCCAGCAGCTGGTGGGGACGGACGGAACGAAGCACAGATACGCAGTATTTT.

This clone was counted a few times. The chain combines TRBV10-2 with TRBJ1-5; perhaps TRBD1 as D (5 bases). Germline CDR1 and CDR2: WSHSY and SAAADI. This CDR3 contains 15 residues. V was trimmed by 6 bases and J by 5 bases, leaving 17 bases between them. This CDR3 reads CASRQGGLSDQPQHF. CDR3 sequence (DNA): TGCGCCAGCAGGCAGGGAGGGTTAAGTGATCAGCCCCAGCATTTT.

This CDR3 reads CASSGTGAGEAFF. CDR3 in DNA: TGCGCCAGTTCCGGGACAGGGGCAGGTGAAGCTTTCTTT. The genes are TRBV10-1 and TRBJ1-1, with 10 bases identical to TRBD1. V was pared by 9 bases and J by 7 bases, with 8 bases of the junction left unmatched. In germline, CDR1 is WNHNN, CDR2 SYGVQD (reference sequence). The CDR3 is 13 residues long.

This clone was seen just once. The chain is built from TRBV18 and TRBJ1-5; 10 bases map to TRBD1. The CDR3 length is 13 residues. Germline assignment: CDR1 KGHSH and CDR2 LQKENI. With V trimmed by 6 bases and J by 8 bases, 4 bases remained unmatched. The CDR3 DNA reads as TGTGCCAGCTCCCGGGACAGGGGTGAGCCCCAGCATTTT. It codes for CASSRDRGEPQHF.

The CDR3 DNA reads as TGTGCCAGTAGTGCTAGCGGGAGGGCCGGTGAGCAGTTCTTC. Its protein is CASSASGRAGEQFF. The V gene is TRBV19, the J gene TRBJ2-1; TRBD2 agrees at 12 bases. Germline assignment: CDR1 LNHDA and CDR2 SQIVND (reference sequence). Trimming at V came to 5 bases and at J to 9 bases, leaving 5 bases not matched to a gene. CDR3 size: 14 residues.

This clone showed up just once. V and J are TRBV7-8 and TRBJ1-6; TRBD1 matches 10 bases. The CDR3 extends over 15 amino acids. Germline CDR1 reads SGHVS; CDR2 reads FQNEAQ. V lost 8 bases to trimming and J lost 5 bases; unmatched junction nucleotides: 6. CDR3 nucleotide sequence: TGTGCCAGCCATCGCGGGACAGGGGATAATTCACCCCTCCACTTT. Translated, it gives CASHRGTGDNSPLHF.

This clone was seen only once. An end of the junction does not agree with germline; a read error may underlie this. V usage is TRBV7-7 and J usage is TRBJ2-1; 9 bases map to TRBD2. The CDR3 runs 17 residues. In germline, CDR1 is SSHAT, CDR2 FNYEAQ (reference sequence). As DNA, the CDR3 is TGTGCTAGCAGCCCCCTTCGAGCGGGAGGCACCTACAATGAGCAGTTCTTC. It is translated as CASSPLRAGGTYNEQFF.

This chain joins TRBV3-1 (or the pseudogene TRBV3-2) and TRBJ1-1; possibly TRBD1 for D (6 bases). Looked up from germline, CDR1 is LGHDT and CDR2 is YNNKEL (reference sequence). V was trimmed by 2 bases and J by 0 bases, leaving 10 bases between them. This CDR3 comprises 15 residues. This CDR3 reads CASSQRGAMNTEAFF. The CDR3 DNA follows: TGTGCCAGCAGCCAAAGGGGGGCCATGAACACTGAAGCTTTCTTT.

This clone was recorded a few times. The rearrangement links TRBV7-8 to TRBJ1-2; D gene uncertain. The CDR3 covers 13 residues. The germline gives CDR1 SGHVS, CDR2 FQNEAQ. V dropped 1 base and J dropped 6 bases, with 9 bases sitting between them. CDR3: CASSLGGRHGYTF. The CDR3 region has the DNA TGTGCCAGCAGCTTAGGAGGGAGGCATGGCTACACCTTC.

The chain recombines TRBV28 with TRBJ1-1; D gene unclear. The CDR3 contains 13 residues. Germline V gene data show CDR1 as MDHEN and CDR2 as SYDVKM. V lost 0 bases, J lost 8 bases, and 10 bases lay in between. The CDR3 sequence: CASSLWQSHEAFF. The CDR3 region has the DNA TGTGCCAGCAGTTTATGGCAGAGTCACGAAGCTTTCTTT. Combining the CDR3 with reference TRBV28 and TRBJ1-1 gives the whole variable domain DVKVTQSSRYLVKRTGEKVFLECVQDMDHENMFWYRQDPGLGLRLIYFSYDVKMKEKGDIPEGYSVSREKKERFSLILESASTNQTSMYLCASSLWQSHEAFFGQGTRLTVV.

The rearrangement joins TRBV19 to TRBJ2-3, with D maybe TRBD2 (5 bases). This CDR3 region has 15 residues. Germline CDR1 and CDR2: LNHDA and SQIVND (reference sequence). Trimming cost V 3 bases and J 4 bases, with 14 bases left between them. CDR3 sequence reads: CASSIGEPWADTQYF. CDR3 bases: TGTGCCAGTAGTATCGGGGAGCCCTGGGCAGATACGCAGTATTTT.

This sequence joins TRBV2 and TRBJ1-2; TRBD1 matches at 9 bases. Germline CDR1 and CDR2: SNHLY and FYNNEI. V lost 9 bases and J lost 8; bases outside the gene matches: 4. This CDR3 is built from 11 residues. CDR3 in amino acids: CASRTGGGYTF. CDR3 bases: TGTGCCAGTCGAACAGGGGGCGGCTACACCTTC.

This clone was counted once. The chain uses TRBV5-1 and TRBJ2-2, with 9 bases matching TRBD2. The CDR3 is 15 amino acids. CDR1 and CDR2 (germline): SGHRS, YFSETQ. The ends lost 4 bases at V and 3 bases at J; junction bases unmatched: 4. The CDR3: CASSARLADTGELFF. Written as DNA, the CDR3 is TGCGCCAGCAGCGCCCGACTAGCGGACACCGGGGAGCTGTTTTTT.

V is TRBV5-1 and J is TRBJ2-1; 8 nucleotides line up with TRBD1. CDR3 length equals 15 residues. The V and J ends lost 3 bases and 2 bases, in that order; junction bases with no gene match: 4. The germline V gene encodes CDR1 SGHRS and CDR2 YFSETQ. CDR3 in amino acids: CASSSTGEPYNEQFF. The DNA for the CDR3 is TGCGCCAGCAGCTCGACAGGGGAACCCTACAATGAGCAGTTCTTC.

The chain uses TRBV5-1 and TRBJ2-7; D uncertain. Trimming removed 2 bases at V and 3 bases at J, with 6 bases between. This CDR3 is built from 12 residues. Germline loops: CDR1 SGHRS, CDR2 YFSETQ. CDR3 region: CASSFDGYEQYF. The CDR3 DNA sequence: TGCGCCAGCAGCTTCGACGGCTACGAGCAGTACTTC.

The chain is built from TRBV11-2 and TRBJ2-1, with 9 bases that match TRBD2. Trimming cost V 6 bases and J 0 bases; bases outside gene matches: 9. Germline assignment: CDR1 SGHAT and CDR2 FQNNGV. The CDR3 contains 17 residues. For the CDR3, the DNA is TGTGCCAGCAGACAGGGGCTAGCGGGGAGCTCCTACAATGAGCAGTTCTTC. Its protein product is CASRQGLAGSSYNEQFF.

The rearrangement uses TRBV7-2 and TRBJ2-1; 15 bases are a match to TRBD2. Germline trimming cut 5 bases from V and 1 base from J; bases unmatched to any gene: 6. Per the germline V gene, CDR1 is SGHTA and CDR2 is FQGNSA. This CDR3 spans 18 amino acids. CDR3 in amino acids: CASSRGLAGGRSYNEQFF. CDR3 coding DNA: TGTGCCAGCAGCCGTGGACTAGCGGGAGGGCGTTCCTACAATGAGCAGTTCTTC.

This clone was found once. V is TRBV29-1 and J is TRBJ1-1; TRBD1 is a possible D gene (6 bases). Germline V gene sequence: CDR1 SQVTM, CDR2 ANQGSEA. The CDR3 totals 16 residues. Trimming pared 0 bases from V and 11 bases from J, leaving 25 bases between. The CDR3 region is CSVEDRSGREGVWAFF. DNA for the CDR3: TGCAGCGTTGAAGATCGGTCCGGCAGGGAGGGGGTATGGGCTTTCTTT.

This chain links TRBV3-1 (or the pseudogene TRBV3-2) with TRBJ2-3; 10 bases are a match to TRBD2. V lost 4 bases and J lost 2; bases outside the gene matches: 6. The CDR3 has 16 amino acids. The germline V gene encodes CDR1 LGHDT and CDR2 YNNKEL (reference sequence). The CDR3 DNA follows: TGTGCCAGCAGCCCGCGAGCGGGGGGGCCCACAGATACGCAGTATTTT. It translates to CASSPRAGGPTDTQYF.

V and J are TRBV2 and TRBJ2-2; D remains ambiguous. Germline V CDR1 and CDR2: SNHLY, FYNNEI. V was trimmed by 10 bases and J by 6 bases, leaving 6 bases between them. The CDR3 has 10 amino acids. The chain's CDR3 is CATLAGELFF. CDR3 nucleotides: TGTGCCACTTTAGCCGGGGAGCTGTTTTTT.

The rearrangement links TRBV19 to TRBJ2-7; tentatively, D is TRBD1 (6 bases). V was cut by 11 bases and J by 4 bases, with 12 bases left in between. Germline CDR1 is LNHDA and CDR2 is SQIVND (reference sequence). The CDR3 loop spans 11 amino acids. Here the CDR3 reads CASGTYYEQYF. As DNA, the CDR3 is TGTGCCTCCGGGACATATTACGAGCAGTACTTC.

The chain links TRBV12-3 or TRBV12-4 to TRBJ1-5; TRBD1 is a possible D gene (6 bases). The CDR3 is 13 residues long. V was trimmed by 7 bases and J by 6 bases, leaving 13 bases between them. Written as DNA, the CDR3 is TGTGCCAGCAATCTACAGGGAGGTCAGCCCCAGCATTTT. Its protein product is CASNLQGGQPQHF.